This T cell receptor (beta chain) comes out of a study of cytomegalovirus exposure and HLA in healthy donors. Study observations and caveats: A previous analysis found most TCR beta V segments productive roughly 87% or roughly 30% of the time. Association with HLA alleles at 0.05 false discovery rate was found for 15,000 to 20,000 TCR beta sequences in a later analysis. Some public TCRs appeared in many individuals, while most sequences were rare. Among the most significant clusters, several appeared linked to common viral pathogens in a later analysis.

For this clone: Its antigen is unidentified.

The PCR ran on 60 Vbeta and 13 Jbeta primers. Method: immunoSEQ multiplex PCR; TCRdb's copy keeps in-frame clones and lacks some. Here the sample spans roughly 120,000 clones, around three quarters being singletons. The CDR3 length is 15 residues. The V end lost 1 base, the J end lost 0 bases, and 9 bases lay between the germline ends. Germline V lookup: CDR1 SGHVS, CDR2 FNYEAQ. This sequence was found in a woman aged 60-70 years in good health and CMV-seropositive. The chain has TRBV7-6 and TRBJ1-1, with D tentatively TRBD1 (5 bases). The sample comprised PBMCs. The CDR3 protein is CASSLGQGVNTEAFF. The CDR3 coding sequence is TGTGCCAGCAGCTTAGGGCAGGGTGTGAACACTGAAGCTTTCTTT.